The rows below give T cell receptor beta chains drawn from one sample of a study of blood T cells in healthy people across ages. MiXCR, run by TCRdb on the 5' RACE reads, gives a single entry per CDR3 protein. Altogether fewer than 900,000 distinct CDR3 sequences are present, around 36% being singletons, with the ten largest covering approximately 13%. Material: blood. Receptor source: a young man in good health. Each CDR3 is given with its conserved first and last residue. D genes are given only for firm matches. Clone size is not always given. Where it is, it says once, few, many or a class for expanded clones.

CDR3 protein: CASSLLGQGKYEQYF
CDR3 DNA: TGTGCCAGCAGCCTACTGGGACAGGGAAAGTACGAGCAGTACTTC
clone size: many
J gene: TRBJ2-7
D gene: TRBD1
V gene: TRBV7-9

CDR3 protein: CASSWGLAGGINSYEQYF
CDR3 DNA: TGTGCCAGCAGTTGGGGACTAGCGGGGGGGATTAACTCCTACGAGCAGTACTTC
clone size: few
J gene: TRBJ2-7
D gene: TRBD2
V gene: TRBV12-3/TRBV12-4

CDR3 protein: CAISEKGDNYGYTF
CDR3 DNA: TGTGCCATCAGTGAGAAAGGAGATAACTATGGCTACACCTTC
clone size: few
J gene: TRBJ1-2
D gene: .
V gene: TRBV10-3

CDR3 protein: CASTTVHEQYF
CDR3 DNA: TGTGCCAGCACCACGGTTCATGAGCAGTACTTC
clone size: few
J gene: TRBJ2-7
D gene: .
V gene: TRBV7-2

CDR3 protein: CSARNLYEQYF
CDR3 DNA: TGCAGTGCTAGGAACTTGTACGAGCAGTACTTC
clone size: .
J gene: TRBJ2-7
D gene: .
V gene: TRBV20-1

CDR3 protein: CASSPGTATQETQYF
CDR3 DNA: TGTGCCAGCAGCCCAGGGACAGCCACTCAAGAGACCCAGTACTTC
clone size: .
J gene: TRBJ2-5
D gene: TRBD1
V gene: TRBV3-1

CDR3 protein: CASSGRGARTDTQYF
CDR3 DNA: TGTGCCAGCAGCGGGCGGGGGGCCCGCACAGATACGCAGTATTTT
clone size: many
J gene: TRBJ2-3
D gene: TRBD2
V gene: TRBV5-5

CDR3 protein: CASSFRRGLLTGELFF
CDR3 DNA: TGTGCCAGCAGTTTCCGGCGGGGGTTGCTCACCGGGGAGCTGTTTTTT
clone size: .
J gene: TRBJ2-2
D gene: TRBD2
V gene: TRBV12-3/TRBV12-4

CDR3 protein: CSARVGPYNEQFF
CDR3 DNA: TGCAGTGCTAGAGTGGGCCCCTACAATGAGCAGTTCTTC
clone size: .
J gene: TRBJ2-1
D gene: .
V gene: TRBV20-1

CDR3 protein: CSARFVTEAFF
CDR3 DNA: TGCAGTGCTAGGTTCGTTACTGAAGCTTTCTTT
clone size: .
J gene: TRBJ1-1
D gene: .
V gene: TRBV20-1

CDR3 protein: CASSSGTGVETQYF
CDR3 DNA: TGCGCCAGCAGCTCGGGAACAGGGGTCGAGACCCAGTACTTC
clone size: .
J gene: TRBJ2-5
D gene: TRBD1
V gene: TRBV5-1

CDR3 protein: CTSSPPAMGGEKLFF
CDR3 DNA: TGTACCAGCTCACCACCGGCCATGGGCGGTGAAAAACTGTTTTTT
clone size: .
J gene: TRBJ1-4
D gene: .
V gene: TRBV18

CDR3 protein: CASSDSGVSNQPQHF
CDR3 DNA: TGTGCCAGCAGCGACTCGGGGGTTAGCAATCAGCCCCAGCATTTT
clone size: .
J gene: TRBJ1-5
D gene: .
V gene: TRBV7-9

CDR3 protein: CASTSDSGVANEQYF
CDR3 DNA: TGTGCCAGCACCTCCGATAGCGGGGTGGCTAATGAGCAGTACTTC
clone size: .
J gene: TRBJ2-7
D gene: TRBD2
V gene: TRBV12-3/TRBV12-4

CDR3 protein: CASSSRTETGELFF
CDR3 DNA: TGCGCCAGCAGCTCTCGGACAGAGACCGGGGAGCTGTTTTTT
clone size: .
J gene: TRBJ2-2
D gene: .
V gene: TRBV5-1